Below, 3 T cell receptor beta chains from the same sample are listed, as sequenced in a study of long-term antiretroviral therapy in people with HIV (dated by TCRdb to 2021 to 2024). Sequencing of the TRB variable region was done with the immunoSEQ hsTCRB v3.0 assay at survey level resolution. The source is immuneACCESS, and TCRdb retained only in-frame sequences with V and J called. Part of the clones is not carried over; for the studies checked, unresolved V genes explain less than half of this, and the remainder is unexplained. The sample table contains 30,000 or so clones; only one count was recorded for under 85% of them. Approximately 3.7% of the sample lies in the top ten. Sample: unsorted PBMCs, taken 3 years after starting antiretroviral therapy. The source of these receptors is a man in his forties or fifties with HIV.

CDR3 sequence: CASSVYPSGPLGEQFF. CDR3 sequence (DNA): TGTGCCAGCAGCGTATACCCGAGCGGACCCCTCGGTGAGCAGTTCTTC. This chain links TRBV9 with TRBJ2-1; D possibly corresponds to TRBD2 (5 bases). This CDR3 is built from 16 residues. Trimming removed 1 base from V and 9 bases from J, with 20 bases in between. Germline V gene data show CDR1 as SGDLS and CDR2 as YYNGEE.

The chain combines TRBV7-9 with TRBJ1-6; D uncertain. Germline values: CDR1 SEHNR, CDR2 FQNEAQ (reference sequence). V lost 3 bases and J 6 bases, leaving 15 bases between the germline ends. The CDR3 is 16 residues long. The CDR3 coding sequence is TGTGCCAGCAGCTTCCGCGGCGGCGGCAGTAATTCACCCCTCCACTTT. It codes for CASSFRGGGSNSPLHF.

This clone was seen a few times. One end of the junction is discordant with germline, which a read error may explain. The V call is TRBV2, the J call TRBJ2-7, with a tentative D call TRBD1 (6 bases). The CDR3 extends over 12 amino acids. Germline CDR1 SNHLY, CDR2 FYNNEI. In DNA form, the CDR3 reads TGTGCCAGCAACAGGGCAGCCTACGAGCAGTGCTTC. Residues: CASNRAAYEQCF. Full variable domain (outside the CDR3, taken from reference TRBV2 and TRBJ2-7): EPEVTQTPSHQVTQMGQEVILRCVPISNHLYFYWYRQILGQKVEFLVSFYNNEISEKSEIFDDQFSVERPDGSNFTLKIRSTKLEDSAMYFCASNRAAYEQCFGPGTRLTVT.